Below are 10 T cell receptor beta chains sequenced from a single sample in a study of human T cells and chemical hapten exposure. TCRdb passed the 5' RACE reads through MiXCR, listing each CDR3 protein once. Counted here are 110,000 or so distinct CDR3 sequences, 15% to 20% occurring once; the ten biggest clones make up approximately 3%. It was from unfractionated whole blood that total RNA was extracted. The receptors were sampled from a human donor in good health.

This clonotype was detected a few times. The chain is built from TRBV6-2 or TRBV6-3 and TRBJ1-2; D unclear. Germline values: CDR1 MNHEY, CDR2 SVGEGT. Trimming shortened V by 6 bases and J by 8 bases, and 13 bases separated the two germline ends. The CDR3 runs to 12 residues. CDR3 in DNA: TGTGCCAGCAGCATCCGGGCGCGGGGCTACACCTTC. The encoded protein is CASSIRARGYTF.

This clonotype was observed a handful of times. The V gene is TRBV6-1, the J gene TRBJ2-1, with 15 bases identical to TRBD2. The germline V gene encodes CDR1 MNHNS and CDR2 SASEGT. This CDR3 spans 14 amino acids. V was pared by 3 bases and J by 13 bases, with 4 bases of the junction left unmatched. DNA of the CDR3: TGTGCCAGCAGTGACGGGACTAGCGGGAGGTCACAGTTCTTC. This gives the protein CASSDGTSGRSQFF.

The chain recombines TRBV7-9 with TRBJ2-1; TRBD1 might be the D (7 bases). This CDR3 is built from 15 residues. Germline V gene data show CDR1 as SEHNR and CDR2 as FQNEAQ (reference sequence). Between the trimmed V and J ends, which lost 5 bases and 5 bases, there was a span of 16 bases. The CDR3 nucleotides read TGTGCCAGCAGCGCGGGACAGACGGTTAACAATGAGCAGTTCTTC. Its translation is CASSAGQTVNNEQFF.

The chain carries TRBV28 and TRBJ1-1; 9 positions agree with TRBD1. V lost 4 bases, J lost 4 bases, and 7 bases stayed unmatched. The CDR3 totals 15 residues. Germline CDR1 and CDR2: MDHEN and SYDVKM. CDR3 protein: CASSSPGTGSTEAFF. DNA of the CDR3: TGTGCCAGCAGTTCGCCCGGGACAGGGTCCACTGAAGCTTTCTTT.

This clonotype showed up just a few times. This rearrangement joins TRBV11-2 to TRBJ1-2, with TRBD1 identical over 7 bases. Per germline, CDR1 SGHAT and CDR2 FQNNGV. This CDR3 has 14 residues. Trimming took 5 bases from V and 2 from J; bases not matched to a gene: 5. The CDR3 loop reads CASSQPGQNYGYTF. In DNA, the CDR3 is TGTGCCAGCAGCCAGCCGGGACAGAACTATGGCTACACCTTC. Full variable domain (outside the CDR3, taken from reference TRBV11-2 and TRBJ1-2): EAGVAQSPRYKIIEKRQSVAFWCNPISGHATLYWYQQILGQGPKLLIQFQNNGVVDDSQLPKDRFSAERLKGVDSTLKIQPAKLEDSAVYLCASSQPGQNYGYTFGSGTRLTVV.

This clonotype showed up just a few times. This rearrangement joins TRBV5-1 to TRBJ2-3, with D possibly matching TRBD2 (5 bases). V shed 9 bases and J shed 2 bases, with 13 bases lying between them. This CDR3 is 13 amino acids long. Per germline, CDR1 SGHRS and CDR2 YFSETQ. CDR3 protein: CATSDWTTDTQYF. The CDR3 DNA follows: TGCGCCACTTCGGACTGGACCACAGATACGCAGTATTTT.

This clonotype was seen a few times. The chain couples TRBV10-3 to TRBJ2-7, with 10 bases aligning to TRBD1. The CDR3 is 14 amino acids. Germline values: CDR1 ENHRY, CDR2 SYGVKD. V lost 3 bases, J lost 4 bases, and 3 bases stayed unmatched. CDR3 sequence reads: CAISDGQGGYEQYF. The CDR3 region has the DNA TGTGCCATCAGTGATGGACAGGGGGGGTACGAGCAGTACTTC.

V usage is TRBV29-1 and J usage is TRBJ1-2; TRBD1 might be the D (6 bases). Per germline, CDR1 SQVTM and CDR2 ANQGSEA. The germline V and J ends were trimmed by 6 bases and 6 bases, with 17 bases remaining between them. CDR3 size: 13 residues. The CDR3: CSVALAGAHGYTF. In nucleotides, the CDR3 is TGCAGCGTCGCCTTGGCGGGGGCTCATGGCTACACCTTC.

This clonotype has a handful of counts. The CDR3 coding sequence is TGTGCCAGCAGTTACTTGACAGGGGGCTTCGATAGCGGCTACACCTTC. Its protein product is CASSYLTGGFDSGYTF. This chain uses TRBV6-5 with TRBJ1-2, with 10 bases matching TRBD1. Looked up from germline, CDR1 is MNHEY and CDR2 is SVGAGI. This CDR3 has 16 amino acids. V lost 1 base, J lost 8 bases, and 10 bases stayed unmatched.

This chain joins TRBV27 and TRBJ1-2, with 11 positions matching TRBD1. In germline, CDR1 is MNHEY, CDR2 SMNVEV (reference sequence). The CDR3 totals 15 residues. V was pared by 5 bases and J by 8 bases, with 10 bases of the junction left unmatched. The CDR3 protein is CASSLRPGQGVGYTF. As DNA, the CDR3 is TGTGCCAGCAGTCTCCGACCGGGACAGGGGGTCGGCTACACCTTC.